This record concerns one T cell receptor beta chain sequence. Its antigen remains unidentified. The study ran its PCR with 60 Vbeta and 13 Jbeta primers. Sequenced by immunoSEQ multiplex PCR; TCRdb stores in-frame clones only, minus some. The repertoire holds about 200,000 clones, with around 80% as singletons. This record comes from a study of cytomegalovirus exposure and HLA in healthy donors. Findings and limits, study-wide: When presence/absence was analysed, sequencing depth was taken to be roughly uniform across donors. Upon later analysis, TCR association rates were observed to vary by HLA locus, being highest for DRB1 and lowest for HLA-C.

The sequencing input was PBMCs. This receptor was taken from a girl aged 2 to 10 in good health and CMV-seronegative.

CDR3 loop: CASSPPLQETQYF. In DNA form, the CDR3 reads TGTGCCAGCAGCCCCCCCCTCCAAGAGACCCAGTACTTC. The chain combines TRBV7-9 with TRBJ2-5; D unresolved. In germline, CDR1 is SEHNR, CDR2 FQNEAQ (reference sequence). This CDR3 region has 13 residues. Trimming cost V 5 bases and J 1 base, with 8 bases left between them.